This TCR beta chain derives from a study of T cells after yellow fever vaccination. The length of the CDR3 is 13 residues. V was cut by 4 bases and J by 12 bases, with 16 bases left in between. CDR1 and CDR2 from the germline V gene are DFQATT and SNEGSKA (reference sequence). TCRdb re-derived calls from the 5' RACE reads in MiXCR, one entry per CDR3 protein. Of some 550,000 distinct CDR3 sequences detected, over 15% appear once; the ten largest clones hold 13% to 15%. The chain carries TRBV20-1 and TRBJ1-6, with D possibly matching TRBD1 (5 bases). Material: PBMCs, obtained 15 days after the yellow fever booster vaccination. This sequence was found in a young man who received the YFV17D yellow fever vaccine. Here the CDR3 DNA reads TGCAGTGCTACCGGACCGGGGGGAGGACCCCTCCACTTT. It codes for CSATGPGGGPLHF.